This entry concerns a single T cell receptor beta chain. Isolated RNA was reverse transcribed into cDNA used as the sequencing template. Sequenced by immunoSEQ multiplex PCR; TCRdb stores in-frame clones only, minus some. The sample records some 120,000 clones, roughly 54% being singletons. The record originates from a study of CD8+ T cells in alopecia areata. This CDR3 comprises 14 residues. V shed 6 bases and J shed 4 bases, with 16 bases lying between them. Germline-derived CDR1 and CDR2 are MNHEY and SVGAGI. The specimen was CD4+ T cells sorted from blood, collected at week 0. This TCR was sampled from a human donor with alopecia areata. The gene calls are TRBV6-5 and TRBJ2-7; maybe TRBD2 (7 bases). CDR3 sequence (DNA): TGTGCCAGCAGCTACGAGGGGGGGCGTTACGAGCAGTACTTC. This sequence encodes CASSYEGGRYEQYF.